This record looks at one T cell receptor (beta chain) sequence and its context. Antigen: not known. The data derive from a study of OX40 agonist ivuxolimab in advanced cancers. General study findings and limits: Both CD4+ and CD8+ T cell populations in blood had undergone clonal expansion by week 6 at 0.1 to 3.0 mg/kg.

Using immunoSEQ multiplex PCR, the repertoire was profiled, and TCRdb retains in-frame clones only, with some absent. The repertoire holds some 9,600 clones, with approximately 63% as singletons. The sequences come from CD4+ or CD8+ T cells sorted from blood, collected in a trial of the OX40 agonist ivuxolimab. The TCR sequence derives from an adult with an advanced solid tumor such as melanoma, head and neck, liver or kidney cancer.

CDR3 amino acids: CASSQLHGSSYNEQFF. As DNA, the CDR3 is TGCGCCAGCAGCCAACTACACGGTAGCTCCTACAATGAGCAGTTCTTC. The rearrangement uses TRBV4-1 and TRBJ2-1; no firm D call. V was pared by 2 bases and J by 0 bases, with 11 bases between. The CDR3 sequence is 16 residues long. Germline V CDR1 and CDR2: MGHRA, YSYEKL.